This entry lists 10 T cell receptor beta chains sequenced from one sample in a study of early T cells in non-severe SARS-CoV-2 infection. A single record per CDR3 protein comes from TCRdb applying MiXCR to the 5' RACE reads. The sample carries roughly 34,000 distinct CDR3 sequences, around 3.9% recorded once. Sequences were obtained from whole blood. The receptors come from an adult who was a healthcare worker with PCR-confirmed SARS-CoV-2 infection or an uninfected control (not recorded which).

This clonotype was counted ten times or more. This chain joins TRBV12-3 or TRBV12-4 and TRBJ2-2; the D gene is possibly TRBD1 (5 bases). The CDR3 totals 16 residues. Trimming shortened V by 10 bases and J by 3 bases, and 21 bases separated the two germline ends. The CDR3: CANLIQGPPYTGELFF. For the CDR3, the DNA is TGTGCCAACCTTATCCAGGGTCCCCCTTACACCGGGGAGCTGTTTTTT.

This clonotype was counted only a few times. Given a much more abundant clone one base away, this may be a read error. This rearrangement joins TRBV10-3 to TRBJ2-7, with 9 bases fitting TRBD1. The CDR3 consists of 13 residues. Trimming at V came to 6 bases and at J to 6 bases, leaving 6 bases not matched to a gene. CDR1 is ENHRY and CDR2 is SYGVKD in the germline V gene. The CDR3 is CAISAGQGCEQYF. The CDR3 DNA is TGTGCCATCAGCGCGGGACAGGGCTGCGAGCAGTACTTC.

This clonotype was detected many times. CDR3 loop: CASSIVARAGGGELFF. In DNA form, the CDR3 reads TGTGCCAGTAGTATCGTGGCCAGGGCAGGCGGCGGGGAGCTGTTTTTT. The chain carries TRBV19 and TRBJ2-2, with TRBD1 as a possible D gene (5 bases). The V and J ends lost 3 bases and 7 bases respectively, with 18 bases between them. The CDR3 runs 16 residues. The germline CDR1 and CDR2 sequences are LNHDA and SQIVND (reference sequence). Using reference TRBV19 and TRBJ2-2 for the parts outside the CDR3, the full variable domain is DGGITQSPKYLFRKEGQNVTLSCEQNLNHDAMYWYRQDPGQGLRLIYYSQIVNDFQKGDIAEGYSVSREKKESFPLTVTSAQKNPTAFYLCASSIVARAGGGELFFGEGSRLTVL.

The CDR3 protein is CASSPVGSGTQYF. CDR3 nucleotide sequence: TGTGCCAGCAGCCCGGTAGGGTCAGGTACGCAGTATTTT. The V and J genes are TRBV6-6 and TRBJ2-3; no clear D. V lost 6 bases, J lost 8 bases, and 15 bases lay in between. The CDR3 loop spans 13 amino acids. CDR1 and CDR2 from the germline V gene are MNHNY and SVGAGI (reference sequence).

Ten or more counts support this clonotype. The chain is built from TRBV12-3 or TRBV12-4 and TRBJ2-4; D remains unclear. CDR3 length: 13 residues. The V end was cut by 7 bases, the J end by 1 base, with 8 bases between. DNA of the CDR3: TGTGCCAGCACCCCGGCGGCCAAAAACATTCAGTACTTC. Its translation: CASTPAAKNIQYF.

This clonotype has a count of ten or more. The chain links TRBV7-3 to TRBJ2-3; 11 nucleotides line up with TRBD2. Germline values: CDR1 SGHTA, CDR2 FQGTGA. J was trimmed by 2 bases and V by 2 bases; bases with no gene match: 6. The CDR3 contains 17 residues. DNA for the CDR3: TGTGCCAGCAGCTTAGTTAGCGGGGGGGCCTCCACAGATACGCAGTATTTT. It yields the protein CASSLVSGGASTDTQYF.

The sample holds many counts of this clonotype. V is TRBV20-1 and J is TRBJ2-7; 9 bases agree with TRBD1. V trimming: 3 bases; J trimming: 3 bases; junction bases outside the gene matches: 6. In germline, CDR1 is DFQATT, CDR2 SNEGSKA (reference sequence). CDR3 length equals 14 residues. CDR3 loop: CSARGTGLYYEQYF. CDR3 coding DNA: TGCAGTGCTAGGGGGACAGGGCTTTACTACGAGCAGTACTTC.

Many counts were recorded for this clonotype. V is TRBV6-6 and J is TRBJ2-5, with D possibly being TRBD2 (6 bases). This CDR3 is built from 12 residues. CDR1 is MNHNY, CDR2 SVGAGI, per germline (reference sequence). V lost 8 bases and J lost 2, with 9 bases in between. CDR3 in DNA: TGTGCCAGCCGGGGGTTTCAAGAGACCCAGTACTTC. It codes for CASRGFQETQYF.

This clonotype was detected ten times or more. V is TRBV7-6 and J is TRBJ2-5; D ambiguous. This CDR3 is 12 amino acids long. V lost 5 bases and J 5 bases, leaving 9 bases between the germline ends. The germline CDR1 and CDR2 sequences are SGHVS and FNYEAQ. Here the CDR3 reads CASSPTFETQYF. CDR3 coding DNA: TGTGCCAGCAGCCCAACATTCGAGACCCAGTACTTC.

This clonotype was detected only a few times. CDR3 in DNA: TGTGCCAGCAGCTTAGGCCTAGACGTCAATGAGCAGTTCTTC. Translation gives CASSLGLDVNEQFF. The chain uses TRBV7-3 and TRBJ2-1; no reliable D call. Trimming left V 2 bases short and J 6 bases short, with 11 bases between. CDR3 length: 14 amino acids. CDR1 and CDR2 (germline): SGHTA, FQGTGA.